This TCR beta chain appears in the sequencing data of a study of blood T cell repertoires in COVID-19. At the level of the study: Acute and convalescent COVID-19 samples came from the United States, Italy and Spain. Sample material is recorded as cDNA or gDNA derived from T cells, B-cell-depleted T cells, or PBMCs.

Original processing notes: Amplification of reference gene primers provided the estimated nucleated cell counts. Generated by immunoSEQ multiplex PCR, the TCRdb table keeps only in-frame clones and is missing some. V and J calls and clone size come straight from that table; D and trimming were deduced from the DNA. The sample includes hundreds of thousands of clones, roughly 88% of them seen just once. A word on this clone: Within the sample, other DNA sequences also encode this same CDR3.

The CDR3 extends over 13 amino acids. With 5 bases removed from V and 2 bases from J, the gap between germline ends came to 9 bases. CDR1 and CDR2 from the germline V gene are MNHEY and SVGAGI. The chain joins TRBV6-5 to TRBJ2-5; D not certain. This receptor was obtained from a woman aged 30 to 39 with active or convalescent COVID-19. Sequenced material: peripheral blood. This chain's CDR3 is CASSRTVQETQYF. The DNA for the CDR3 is TGTGCCAGCAGTAGAACGGTACAAGAGACCCAGTACTTC.